The T cell receptor (beta chain) described here comes from a study of beta chain features in type 1 diabetes. Turning to the study itself: Over all samples combined, around 110 million sorted cells were examined.

Since all of the isolated RNA was reverse transcribed, expressed TCRB transcripts were what got sequenced. Clones were sequenced by immunoSEQ multiplex PCR, and TCRdb holds only the in-frame ones, with some missing. This table has about 70,000 clones, more than 45% appearing once. Whole-study results and caveats: More deletions and fewer insertions at VDJ junctions were seen in type 1 diabetes patients. People with Type 1 diabetes carried modestly yet significantly shorter TCRB CDR3s in all four CD4+ subsets.

For this clone: Its antigen is not identified.

A heparinised blood draw that averaged about 120 mL was obtained once from each donor. Sorted populations were all over 98% pure. The V gene's germline CDR1 is LNHNV and CDR2 YYDKDF (reference sequence). This CDR3 is 13 amino acids long. V lost 2 bases and J 2 bases, leaving 6 bases between the germline ends. The TCR sequence derives from a man aged 25-45 years with type 1 diabetes. The sequenced material came from central memory CD4+ T cells from blood. The chain combines TRBV15 with TRBJ1-2; D unresolved. DNA for the CDR3: TGTGCCACCAGCAGATCGCGGAACTATGGCTACACCTTC. Amino acid sequence: CATSRSRNYGYTF.